The TCR beta chain described here comes from a study of cytomegalovirus exposure and HLA in healthy donors. On the study more broadly: In an earlier analysis, almost 120 million unique TCR beta sequences were found from 150 million to 200 million T cells.

CDR1 and CDR2 (germline): MDHEN, SYDVKM. The CDR3 extends over 15 amino acids. V was clipped by 7 bases and J by 7 bases; unmatched bases: 11. Study-level findings and limits: When analyzed later, a missense DCLRE1C variant was found to be linked to TCR beta V- and J-gene trimming. Productive rates of about 87% or about 30% were seen for most TCR beta V segments in an earlier analysis. An observed cluster of highly shared sequence variants was recorded as a likely sequencing artifact.

PCR used 60 Vbeta primers and 13 Jbeta primers. The data were produced by immunoSEQ multiplex PCR, yet TCRdb's version contains in-frame clones alone and is incomplete. There are about 140,000 clones in the sample; 78% occur only once, and 2.5% to 3% lies in the top ten. On this clone: Its target is not known.

The TCR originated in a female donor in good health and CMV-seronegative. Sequenced material: PBMCs. V gene TRBV28 combines with J gene TRBJ2-1; 9 positions agree with TRBD1. The CDR3 region has the DNA TGTGCCAGCAACTACAGGGGGCCCCGGCGGAATGAGCAGTTCTTC. It specifies CASNYRGPRRNEQFF.